The 3 T cell receptor beta chains presented below share a single source sample, sequenced in a study of blood T cell repertoires in COVID-19. Only in-frame clones appear in the TCRdb table, and some are missing; sequencing was by immunoSEQ multiplex PCR. The data show approximately 92,000 clones, around 80% seen once. The sequenced sample was peripheral blood. The source is a man in his fifties who had recovered from COVID-19.

This chain links TRBV14 with TRBJ1-6, with TRBD1 matching 7 bases. CDR1 is SGHDN and CDR2 is FVKESK in the germline V gene. V lost 5 bases, J lost 5 bases, and 6 bases stayed unmatched. The CDR3 consists of 15 residues. The CDR3 protein is CASSEGTVNNSPLHF. The DNA of the CDR3 is TGTGCCAGCAGCGAAGGGACAGTTAATAATTCACCCCTCCACTTT.

This clone was detected only once. DNA for the CDR3: TGTGCCAGCAGCAAGACAGCGAACACCGGGGAGCTGTTTTTT. Translation: CASSKTANTGELFF. This rearrangement joins TRBV11-2 to TRBJ2-2; TRBD1 is a possible D gene (5 bases). The CDR3 is 14 amino acids. Germline V gene lookup returns CDR1 SGHAT and CDR2 FQNNGV. The ends were cut back, 5 bases at V and 0 bases at J, with 7 bases in the middle.

The rearrangement uses TRBV6-6 and TRBJ1-5; D is perhaps TRBD1 (6 bases). Germline values: CDR1 MNHNY, CDR2 SVGAGI (reference sequence). The CDR3 contains 15 residues. V dropped 6 bases and J dropped 4 bases, with 16 bases sitting between them. Written as DNA, the CDR3 is TGTGCCAGCAGAATGGTAGGACAGAAGAATCAGCCCCAGCATTTT. Translated: CASRMVGQKNQPQHF.